The 32 T cell receptor beta chains below come from one sample, sequenced in a study of T cell clonality in common variable immunodeficiency. Study results and caveats: Fewer deletions and N-nucleotide insertions were reportedly seen in common variable immunodeficiency TCR beta sequences.

Sequencing used immunoSEQ multiplex PCR; TCRdb keeps in-frame clones, though not all of them. The sample has about 34,000 clones, none seen only once. No antigen is known for these receptors. The sequenced material came from peripheral blood mononuclear cells. These receptor sequences come from a human donor with common variable immunodeficiency.

A few counts support this clone. Coverage ceases 3 residues before the CDR3 finishes, and the germline J gene fills in the end. The chain combines TRBV18 with TRBJ2-7; D possibly corresponds to TRBD2 (5 bases). Germline V gene data show CDR1 as KGHSH and CDR2 as LQKENI. V shed 3 bases and J shed 0 bases, with 9 bases lying between them. This CDR3 region has 14 residues. CDR3 sequence reads: CASSPWTGSYEQYF. The sequenced part of the CDR3 DNA is TGTGCCAGCTCACCTTGGACTGGCTCCTACGAG.

This clone appeared many times. The CDR3 sequence: CASSFYLSTDTQYF. The CDR3 bases that were read are TGTGCCAGCAGCTTTTATCTGAGCACAGATACG. J is TRBJ2-3 and V is TRBV7-2; no definite D call. Read sequence stops 3 residues before the CDR3 end, and the germline J gene provides the missing end. V lost 3 bases and J 0 bases, leaving 7 bases between the germline ends. The CDR3 spans 14 residues. Looked up from germline, CDR1 is SGHTA and CDR2 is FQGNSA.

A few counts support this clone. From the germline J gene comes the end of the CDR3, since the read stops 3 residues before it. The chain links TRBV7-9 to TRBJ2-3, with a tentative D call TRBD1 (6 bases). V lost 3 bases, J lost 7 bases, and 14 bases lay in between. The length of the CDR3 is 14 residues. CDR1 and CDR2 from the germline V gene are SEHNR and FQNEAQ (reference sequence). CDR3: CASSFGFTGNTQYF. CDR3 DNA (partial): TGTGCCAGCAGCTTCGGATTCACAGGGAATACG. Based on the CDR3 plus reference TRBV7-9 and TRBJ2-3, the full variable domain is DTGVSQNPRHKITKRGQNVTFRCDPISEHNRLYWYRQTLGQGPEFLTYFQNEAQLEKSRLLSDRFSAERPKGSFSTLEIQRTEQGDSAMYLCASSFGFTGNTQYFGPGTRLTVL.

At least ten counts were recorded for this clone. From the germline J gene comes the end of the CDR3, since the read stops 3 residues before it. The gene calls are TRBV18 and TRBJ2-3; 9 bases align to TRBD1. The CDR3 runs to 14 residues. V shed 8 bases and J 3 bases; nucleotides not matched to a gene: 6. Per the germline V gene, CDR1 is KGHSH and CDR2 is LQKENI. The chain's CDR3 is CASAGGTGTDTQYF. The covered CDR3 bases are TGTGCCAGCGCAGGCGGGACAGGGACAGATACG.

This clone was found many times. The read gets to within 3 residues of the CDR3 end, and the germline J gene fills in the rest. The chain carries TRBV7-2 and TRBJ2-2, with D unclear. This CDR3 has 15 residues. The germline gives CDR1 SGHTA, CDR2 FQGNSA. V was cut by 3 bases and J by 7 bases, with 15 bases left in between. The CDR3 is CASSFFAGFNGELFF. CDR3 DNA (partial): TGTGCCAGCAGCTTCTTCGCAGGATTCAACGGGGAG.

There are many counts of this clone. The CDR3 end falls 3 residues outside the read, so it is completed with the germline J gene. The chain is built from TRBV6-2 or TRBV6-3 and TRBJ2-3; 7 bases fit TRBD2. CDR1 is MNHEY and CDR2 is SVGEGT in the germline V gene. This CDR3 region has 15 residues. The ends lost 7 bases at V and 4 bases at J; junction bases unmatched: 11. This CDR3 is CASNFGLVKADTQYF. Partial CDR3 DNA: TGTGCCAGCAATTTCGGACTAGTGAAGGCAGATACG.

With regard to this clone: Read coverage stops 3 residues before the CDR3 terminus; the germline J gene supplies the remainder. The chain recombines TRBV7-6 with TRBJ2-2; TRBD1 matches at 7 bases. V shed 3 bases, J shed 1 base, and the junction held 2 bases outside the gene matches. This CDR3 spans 15 amino acids. The germline gives CDR1 SGHVS, CDR2 FNYEAQ. CDR3 loop: CASSLGQQNTGELFF. CDR3 DNA (partial): TGTGCCAGCAGCTTGGGACAGCAGAACACCGGGGAG. Full variable domain (outside the CDR3, taken from reference TRBV7-6 and TRBJ2-2): GAGVSQSPRYKVTKRGQDVALRCDPISGHVSLYWYRQALGQGPEFLTYFNYEAQQDKSGLPNDRFSAERPEGSISTLTIQRTEQRDSAMYRCASSLGQQNTGELFFGEGSRLTVL.

This clone was recorded many times. The read terminates 3 residues before the CDR3 end, so the remaining end is supplied by the germline J gene. The chain combines TRBV28 with TRBJ1-1, with TRBD1 as a possible D gene (6 bases). The CDR3 covers 11 residues. The germline V gene encodes CDR1 MDHEN and CDR2 SYDVKM. Here the CDR3 reads CASSFGTEAFF. CDR3 DNA, as far as it was read: TGTGCCAGCAGTTTTGGGACAGAA.

Worth noting for this clone: The read terminates 3 residues ahead of where the CDR3 ends, so the germline J gene completes it. The chain has TRBV19 and TRBJ2-1, with D possibly being TRBD2 (5 bases). The V and J ends lost 6 bases and 2 bases respectively, with 14 bases between them. CDR1 is LNHDA and CDR2 is SQIVND in the germline V gene (reference sequence). This CDR3 contains 15 residues. The CDR3 spells CASRHDGETYNEQFF. Incomplete CDR3 DNA: TGTGCCAGTAGACACGACGGGGAAACCTACAATGAG.

This clone was picked up many times. Sequencing ends 3 residues short of the CDR3 end; the germline J gene provides the rest. The rearrangement links TRBV7-8 to TRBJ2-5, with TRBD1 matching 7 bases. CDR3 size: 15 residues. Germline CDR1 reads SGHVS; CDR2 reads FQNEAQ. J gave up 4 bases and V 5 bases, and 10 bases lay outside the gene matches. The CDR3 sequence is CASSEQWTGRETQYF. The CDR3 DNA, read in part, is TGTGCCAGCAGCGAGCAGTGGACAGGCCGAGAGACC.

In this sample, this clone turned up a few times. The read terminates 3 residues ahead of where the CDR3 ends, so the germline J gene completes it. The chain employs TRBV2 and TRBJ1-5; D is undetermined. The V gene's germline CDR1 is SNHLY and CDR2 FYNNEI. This CDR3 is 13 amino acids long. Trimming shortened V by 5 bases and J by 4 bases, and 9 bases separated the two germline ends. The CDR3 DNA, read in part, is TGTGCCAGCAGTTCCGACGGGAATCAGCCC. Translating gives CASSSDGNQP. The CDR3 reads in full as CASSSDGNQPQHF. The full variable domain, rest sourced from reference TRBV2 and TRBJ1-5, is EPEVTQTPSHQVTQMGQEVILRCVPISNHLYFYWYRQILGQKVEFLVSFYNNEISEKSEIFDDQFSVERPDGSNFTLKIRSTKLEDSAMYFCASSSDGNQPQHFGDGTRLSIL.

This clone was recorded at least ten times. The read ends 3 residues before the CDR3 terminus; that terminus is restored from the germline J gene. The chain employs TRBV4-2 and TRBJ2-3, with D perhaps matching TRBD1 (6 bases). The CDR3 runs to 19 residues. Per the germline V gene, CDR1 is LGHNA and CDR2 is YNFKEQ. V was clipped by 3 bases and J by 0 bases, with 22 bases between them. The DNA read from the CDR3 is TGTGCCAGCAGCCACGTGAATGAAGGCACAGGGCTCAGCACAGATACG. Translated, it gives CASSHVNEGTGLSTDT. The whole CDR3 is CASSHVNEGTGLSTDTQYF.

This clone was seen a handful of times. The read terminates 3 residues ahead of where the CDR3 ends, so the germline J gene completes it. The rearrangement joins TRBV19 to TRBJ2-7; 7 bases are a match to TRBD1. The germline gives CDR1 LNHDA, CDR2 SQIVND (reference sequence). The trim removed 1 base at V and 3 bases at J, leaving 6 bases unmatched. This CDR3 has 15 residues. CDR3 in amino acids: CASSIGQGTNYEQYF. CDR3 DNA, as far as it was read: TGTGCCAGTAGTATAGGACAGGGAACTAACTACGAG.

This clone occurred many times. Read sequence stops 3 residues before the CDR3 end, and the germline J gene provides the missing end. This chain links TRBV7-9 with TRBJ2-1, with TRBD1 matching 9 bases. The CDR3 spans 15 residues. Unmatched junction bases numbered 4, after V lost 5 bases and J lost 2 bases. Per the germline V gene, CDR1 is SEHNR and CDR2 is FQNEAQ (reference sequence). The CDR3 region is CASSVGQGAYNEQFF. Incomplete CDR3 DNA: TGTGCCAGCAGCGTGGGACAGGGCGCCTACAATGAG. Together with reference TRBV7-9 and TRBJ2-1, the CDR3 gives the full variable domain: DTGVSQNPRHKITKRGQNVTFRCDPISEHNRLYWYRQTLGQGPEFLTYFQNEAQLEKSRLLSDRFSAERPKGSFSTLEIQRTEQGDSAMYLCASSVGQGAYNEQFFGPGTRLTVL.

Points on this clone: The read terminates 3 residues before the CDR3 end, so the remaining end is supplied by the germline J gene. The V call is TRBV27, the J call TRBJ2-7, with 10 bases identical to TRBD1. Germline assignment: CDR1 MNHEY and CDR2 SMNVEV (reference sequence). With 3 bases clipped from V and 6 bases from J, the junction kept 5 bases outside the gene matches. The CDR3 covers 14 residues. CDR3 DNA (partial): TGTGCCAGCAGTTTGGGACAGGGGAGGGGCGAG. Amino acid sequence: CASSLGQGRGE. The full CDR3 protein is CASSLGQGRGEQYF.

This clone was counted ten times or more. The DNA ends 3 residues before the CDR3 does, and the rest of the CDR3 is filled in from the germline J gene. The chain employs TRBV5-1 and TRBJ2-1, with a weak D call TRBD2 (5 bases). The CDR3 loop spans 13 amino acids. The V end lost 0 bases, the J end lost 8 bases, and 9 bases lay between the germline ends. CDR1 is SGHRS, CDR2 YFSETQ, per germline. CDR3 sequence: CASSLGQRDEQFF. CDR3 bases read: TGCGCCAGCAGCTTGGGCCAGAGGGATGAG. Full variable domain (outside the CDR3, taken from reference TRBV5-1 and TRBJ2-1): KAGVTQTPRYLIKTRGQQVTLSCSPISGHRSVSWYQQTPGQGLQFLFEYFSETQRNKGNFPGRFSGRQFSNSRSEMNVSTLELGDSALYLCASSLGQRDEQFFGPGTRLTVL.

Ten or more counts support this clone. The read is 3 residues too short to cover the CDR3 end, so that end is filled in from the germline J gene. This sequence joins TRBV2 and TRBJ1-1; possible D gene TRBD1, 5 bases. The CDR3 extends over 14 amino acids. Germline V CDR1 and CDR2: SNHLY, FYNNEI. The V end was cut by 7 bases, the J end by 0 bases, with 12 bases between. CDR3 sequence: CASTLEQVNTEAFF. Partial CDR3 DNA: TGTGCCAGCACCTTAGAACAGGTGAACACTGAA.

This clone was found many times. The missing CDR3 end, 3 residues past where the read stops, is filled in from the germline J gene. The chain recombines TRBV20-1 with TRBJ1-2; D is perhaps TRBD1 (6 bases). CDR1 is DFQATT, CDR2 SNEGSKA, per germline (reference sequence). This CDR3 has 14 residues. V lost 3 bases, J lost 4 bases, and 15 bases lay in between. The CDR3 protein is CSASGGDMGYGYTF. Partial CDR3 DNA: TGCAGTGCTAGCGGTGGGGACATGGGCTATGGC.

This clone appeared a few times. The read terminates 3 residues before the CDR3 end, so the remaining end is supplied by the germline J gene. The J gene is TRBJ2-4, the V gene TRBV19; 7 nucleotides agree with TRBD1. The CDR3 spans 15 residues. V gave up 11 bases and J gave up 0 bases; unmatched junction bases: 10. Germline values: CDR1 LNHDA, CDR2 SQIVND (reference sequence). The part of the CDR3 DNA that was read is TGTGCCTGTGGGCGAGGGGGCCCAGCCAAAAACATT. It translates to CACGRGGPAKNI. In full, the CDR3 reads CACGRGGPAKNIQYF.

With respect to this clone: The read falls 3 residues short of the CDR3 end, and the missing part is taken from the germline J gene. The sample contains more than one DNA sequence encoding this CDR3. The V gene is TRBV30, the J gene TRBJ2-1, with a weak D call TRBD2 (7 bases). The V gene lost 1 base and the J gene lost 0 bases, with 10 bases spanning the gap. Germline CDR1 and CDR2: GTSNPN and SVGIG (reference sequence). The CDR3 is 15 amino acids. CDR3 DNA, as far as it was read: TGTGCCTGGAGTGGGGGGGGCGTCTCCTACAATGAG. Translation: CAWSGGGVSYNE. In full, the CDR3 is CAWSGGGVSYNEQFF.

As for this clone: The sequenced fragment ends 3 residues before the CDR3 boundary, so the rest is inferred from the germline J gene. This sequence joins TRBV20-1 and TRBJ2-7; unclear D gene. Trimming pared 5 bases from V and 0 bases from J, leaving 8 bases between. Germline loops: CDR1 DFQATT, CDR2 SNEGSKA (reference sequence). The CDR3 loop spans 12 amino acids. The sequenced CDR3 bases are TGCAGTGCTCATCGTAGCTCCTACGAG. Translating gives CSAHRSSYE. The whole CDR3 reads CSAHRSSYEQYF.

Points on this clone: The read finishes 3 residues shy of the CDR3 end, and the germline J gene is used to complete it. The chain combines TRBV6-4 with TRBJ1-4; a possible D gene is TRBD1 (5 bases). Germline V lookup: CDR1 MRHNA, CDR2 SNTAGT. There are 14 residues in the CDR3. V was clipped by 10 bases and J by 8 bases, with 20 bases between them. The part of the CDR3 DNA that was read is TGTGCCAACCGTCGTGGGGCGCTTGAAGAAAAA. Amino acid sequence: CANRRGALEEK. The CDR3 as a whole reads CANRRGALEEKLFF.

This clone showed up just a few times. The read ends 3 residues early relative to the CDR3; the germline J gene fills the gap. The chain has TRBV30 and TRBJ1-1; D call uncertain. This CDR3 region has 12 residues. V dropped 3 bases and J dropped 2 bases, with 7 bases sitting between them. CDR1 and CDR2 (germline): GTSNPN, SVGIG (reference sequence). The part of the CDR3 DNA that was read is TGTGCCTGGAGCAACAGAAACACTGAA. Translation gives CAWSNRNTE. The whole CDR3 reads CAWSNRNTEAFF.

This clone was seen ten or more times. The sequenced fragment ends 3 residues before the CDR3 boundary, so the rest is inferred from the germline J gene. The chain has TRBV28 and TRBJ1-1; TRBD1 is a possible D gene (6 bases). The germline V gene has CDR1 MDHEN and CDR2 SYDVKM. CDR3 length: 15 amino acids. V was pared by 6 bases and J by 0 bases, with 14 bases between. The sequenced part of the CDR3 DNA is TGTGCCAGCAGGCCTTACAGGGCAATGAACACTGAA. Translation: CASRPYRAMNTE. Given in full, the CDR3 is CASRPYRAMNTEAFF.

This clone was observed at least ten times. The missing CDR3 end, 3 residues past where the read stops, is filled in from the germline J gene. The rearrangement links TRBV7-2 to TRBJ1-5, with a possible D match to TRBD1 (6 bases). The CDR3 sequence is 13 residues long. In germline, CDR1 is SGHTA, CDR2 FQGNSA. Trimming cost V 5 bases and J 4 bases, with 9 bases left between them. The sequenced CDR3 bases are TGTGCCAGCAGCCCAGACAGGAATCAGCCC. This gives the protein CASSPDRNQP. The full CDR3 sequence reads CASSPDRNQPQHF.

This clone was counted a few times. The missing CDR3 end, 3 residues past where the read stops, is filled in from the germline J gene. The sample contains more than one DNA sequence encoding this CDR3. The chain is built from TRBV7-9 and TRBJ2-5, with D possibly TRBD2 on 5 matching bases. The CDR3 consists of 13 residues. CDR1 and CDR2 (germline): SEHNR, FQNEAQ (reference sequence). V lost 4 bases to trimming and J lost 5 bases, with 11 bases between them. CDR3 amino acids: CASSSTGVETQYF. The DNA read from the CDR3 is TGTGCCAGCAGCTCCACCGGGGTTGAGACC. The entire variable domain, with the rest obtained from reference TRBV7-9 and TRBJ2-5, is as follows: DTGVSQNPRHKITKRGQNVTFRCDPISEHNRLYWYRQTLGQGPEFLTYFQNEAQLEKSRLLSDRFSAERPKGSFSTLEIQRTEQGDSAMYLCASSSTGVETQYFGPGTRLLVL.

This clone was detected ten times or more. Read data end 3 residues before the CDR3 end; the end is taken from the germline J gene. This chain connects TRBV30 to TRBJ1-2; a possible D gene is TRBD1 (5 bases). CDR3 length: 13 amino acids. V was cut by 0 bases and J by 6 bases, with 11 bases left in between. Germline values: CDR1 GTSNPN, CDR2 SVGIG (reference sequence). The CDR3 sequence is CAWSVLGGNGYTF. The DNA read from the CDR3 is TGTGCCTGGAGTGTACTGGGGGGAAATGGC.

Many counts were recorded for this clone. The read ends 3 residues early relative to the CDR3; the germline J gene fills the gap. The V call is TRBV27, the J call TRBJ2-1, with a weak D call TRBD2 (6 bases). The CDR3 extends over 14 amino acids. The germline V gene has CDR1 MNHEY and CDR2 SMNVEV (reference sequence). Trimming pared 6 bases from V and 3 bases from J, leaving 12 bases between. The CDR3 bases that were read are TGTGCCAGCAGCCGCGGGGACCTCTACAATGAG. Encoded protein: CASSRGDLYNE. The whole CDR3 protein is CASSRGDLYNEQFF.

This clone was seen only a few times. The read comes to an end 3 residues before the CDR3 does, leaving the germline J gene to fill in the end. The chain employs TRBV2 and TRBJ2-1, with TRBD2 matching over 7 bases. This CDR3 comprises 15 residues. Germline CDR1 SNHLY, CDR2 FYNNEI. Unmatched junction bases numbered 11, after V lost 3 bases and J lost 9 bases. CDR3 DNA, as far as it was read: TGTGCCAGCAGTGAGGCTAGCGGAACTACAGGTGAG. Protein product: CASSEASGTTGE. The full CDR3 protein reads CASSEASGTTGEQFF.

This clone showed up many times. The CDR3 end falls 3 residues outside the read, so it is completed with the germline J gene. This chain links TRBV19 with TRBJ1-1, with D uncertain. This CDR3 is 14 amino acids long. Germline CDR1 is LNHDA and CDR2 is SQIVND (reference sequence). Trimming took off 8 bases at V and 1 base at J, with 14 bases between the two ends. CDR3 bases read: TGTGCCAGTTATCAGTCTTCAAAGAACACTGAA. This gives the protein CASYQSSKNTE. In full, the CDR3 is CASYQSSKNTEAFF.

Regarding this clone: The read is 3 residues too short to cover the CDR3 end, so that end is filled in from the germline J gene. The gene calls are TRBV19 and TRBJ2-5, with 7 bases that match TRBD1. Germline V CDR1 and CDR2: LNHDA, SQIVND (reference sequence). The junction had 7 bases not matched to a gene; V was cut back by 8 bases and J by 4 bases. The CDR3 spans 13 residues. The DNA read from the CDR3 is TGTGCCAGTTCCACAGGGACAGTAGAGACC. This encodes CASSTGTVET. The entire CDR3 protein is CASSTGTVETQYF.

This clone occurred many times. The read ends 3 residues early relative to the CDR3; the germline J gene fills the gap. The chain couples TRBV20-1 to TRBJ2-1; D gene ambiguous. Germline V gene data show CDR1 as DFQATT and CDR2 as SNEGSKA (reference sequence). V was clipped by 1 base and J by 6 bases, with 10 bases between them. The CDR3 spans 13 residues. The CDR3 reads CSARVIPSNEQFF. The sequenced CDR3 bases are TGCAGTGCTAGAGTTATCCCTAGCAATGAG.